This TCR beta chain appears in the sequencing data of a study of blood T cell repertoires in COVID-19. Study-wide context: Sites across the United States, Italy and Spain contributed samples from acute and convalescent COVID-19. From T cells, B-cell-depleted T cells, or PBMCs came the material, which was cDNA or gDNA.

CDR1 is LNHDA and CDR2 is SQIVND in the germline V gene (reference sequence). With V trimmed by 6 bases and J by 6 bases, 12 bases remained unmatched. The length of the CDR3 is 16 residues. The protocol was immunoSEQ multiplex PCR, while the TCRdb copy is restricted to in-frame clones and leaves out a portion. This table holds 75,000 to 90,000 clones, about 90% found once. Sequenced material: peripheral blood. This chain uses TRBV19 with TRBJ2-3, with 10 bases lining up with TRBD2. This TCR derives from a woman between 50 and 59 years old in a cohort sampled during active COVID-19. The CDR3, as DNA: TGTGCCAGTAGGGCCTCATGGCTAGCGGGAGTTGATACGCAGTATTTT. It specifies CASRASWLAGVDTQYF. The full variable domain, completed using reference TRBV19 and TRBJ2-3, is DGGITQSPKYLFRKEGQNVTLSCEQNLNHDAMYWYRQDPGQGLRLIYYSQIVNDFQKGDIAEGYSVSREKKESFPLTVTSAQKNPTAFYLCASRASWLAGVDTQYFGPGTRLTVL.